The table lists the clone carrying this T cell receptor (beta chain) with many counts. The data originate from a study of blood T cell repertoires in COVID-19. Study overall: COVID-19 samples collected from the United States, Italy and Spain covered acute and convalescent phases. T cells, B-cell-depleted T cells, or PBMCs supplied cDNA or gDNA.

The authors' processing: Reference gene primer amplification gave estimated nucleated cell counts. The method was immunoSEQ multiplex PCR; TCRdb's version includes in-frame clones alone and lacks a portion of them. V and J calls and clone size come straight from that table; D and trimming were deduced from the DNA. Among 270,000 or so clones, approximately 82% were seen once, and the ten largest hold roughly 3.1%. The CDR3 is 15 amino acids. With 9 bases clipped from V and 6 bases from J, the junction kept 13 bases outside the gene matches. Germline lookup yields CDR1 MDHEN and CDR2 SYDVKM. The source material was peripheral blood. This receptor was identified in a woman aged 18-29 years with acute or convalescent COVID-19. This sequence joins TRBV28 and TRBJ1-5; 8 bases map to TRBD1. The CDR3 protein is CASNISGDRRQPQHF. DNA of the CDR3: TGTGCCAGTAATATTTCGGGGGACAGGCGTCAGCCCCAGCATTTT.